At least ten counts were recorded for the clone carrying this TCR beta chain. Antigen specificity is unknown. Original processing notes: Clinicopathological groups supplied CDR3 differences that were used to build a distant-metastasis classifier for papillary thyroid cancer. TCRdb re-called the PCR reads through MiXCR. These V and J calls are TCRdb output, not the study's own analysis. The data hold 30,000 or so clones, with approximately 30% observed a single time. This entry belongs to a study of metastatic and nonmetastatic thyroid tumors. At the level of the study: Patients with malignant and benign thyroid disease provided blood and tumor or nodule tissue, whose repertoires were compared. Study results and limitations: According to reports, the diversity of TCR beta was significantly higher in malignant thyroid tumors than in benign nodules, and this held in both blood and tumor samples.

This CDR3 comprises 13 residues. V was shortened by 3 bases and J by 1 base, with 9 bases between the two germline ends. Looked up from germline, CDR1 is GTSNPN and CDR2 is SVGIG (reference sequence). Thyroid surgery took place with no prior treatment in any patient. Sequenced input: blood. This sequence originates from a female donor with papillary thyroid cancer or a benign thyroid nodule (not recorded which). Some clones in this sample may be carry-over from other donors' samples. The gene calls are TRBV30 and TRBJ2-5, with a weak D call TRBD1 (6 bases). The CDR3 DNA reads as TGTGCCTGGAGGAGGGGGATCCAAGAGACCCAGTACTTC. Residues: CAWRRGIQETQYF.